Described below is a single TCR beta chain sequence and its context. Its antigen is still unknown. Trimming left V 2 bases short and J 4 bases short, with 9 bases between. Germline CDR1 reads KGHSH; CDR2 reads LQKENI. This CDR3 contains 15 residues. The sample belongs to a study of cytomegalovirus exposure and HLA in healthy donors. 60 Vbeta and 13 Jbeta primers were used in PCR. Sequencing used immunoSEQ multiplex PCR; TCRdb keeps in-frame clones, though not all of them. The table has approximately 38,000 clones, around 83% seen once. Study conclusions and caveats: Later analysis suggested links between common viral pathogens and several top significant clusters. Most of the CMV-associated TCR beta chains (in a later analysis) appeared to be HLA-restricted. Rarity held for most TCR sequences, but there were some public TCRs that occurred in many donors.

The sequenced sample was PBMCs. The TCR was taken from a woman aged 18-29 years in good health and CMV-seronegative. The V gene is TRBV18, the J gene TRBJ2-6; the D is unclear. Here the CDR3 reads CASSPDKSGANVLTF. CDR3 DNA sequence: TGTGCCAGCTCACCAGACAAGTCCGGGGCCAACGTCCTGACTTTC.